This TCR beta chain appears in the sequencing data of a study of vaccination and CD4 T cells after COVID-19. The wider study: Comprising six males and four females, the convalescent participants counted two Hispanic individuals among them.

A remark on this clonotype: Its target is unknown.

TCRdb processed the PCR reads anew with MiXCR; each CDR3 protein has one entry. The data show some 22,000 distinct CDR3 sequences, with 50% to 65% seen just once and around 1% held by the top ten. CDR1 and CDR2 from the germline V gene are SQVTM and ANQGSEA. J lost 4 bases, V lost 6 bases, and 11 bases had no gene match. The CDR3 loop spans 14 amino acids. Findings and caveats of the study: With convalescent patients, a median about 90% of reactive clones emerged solely after vaccination.

The clonotype comes from a human donor who had recovered from COVID-19. The V call is TRBV29-1, the J call TRBJ1-2, with TRBD1 identical over 7 bases. The sample in question was CD4+ T cells from blood, obtained before SARS-CoV-2 vaccination. The CDR3 DNA follows: TGCAGCGTCGATTCCGGGACAGAGCTCTATGGCTACACCTTC. Translated, it gives CSVDSGTELYGYTF. Using reference TRBV29-1 and TRBJ1-2 for the parts outside the CDR3, the full variable domain is SAVISQKPSRDICQRGTSLTIQCQVDSQVTMMFWYRQQPGQSLTLIATANQGSEATYESGFVIDKFPISRPNLTFSTLTVSNMSPEDSSIYLCSVDSGTELYGYTFGSGTRLTVV.